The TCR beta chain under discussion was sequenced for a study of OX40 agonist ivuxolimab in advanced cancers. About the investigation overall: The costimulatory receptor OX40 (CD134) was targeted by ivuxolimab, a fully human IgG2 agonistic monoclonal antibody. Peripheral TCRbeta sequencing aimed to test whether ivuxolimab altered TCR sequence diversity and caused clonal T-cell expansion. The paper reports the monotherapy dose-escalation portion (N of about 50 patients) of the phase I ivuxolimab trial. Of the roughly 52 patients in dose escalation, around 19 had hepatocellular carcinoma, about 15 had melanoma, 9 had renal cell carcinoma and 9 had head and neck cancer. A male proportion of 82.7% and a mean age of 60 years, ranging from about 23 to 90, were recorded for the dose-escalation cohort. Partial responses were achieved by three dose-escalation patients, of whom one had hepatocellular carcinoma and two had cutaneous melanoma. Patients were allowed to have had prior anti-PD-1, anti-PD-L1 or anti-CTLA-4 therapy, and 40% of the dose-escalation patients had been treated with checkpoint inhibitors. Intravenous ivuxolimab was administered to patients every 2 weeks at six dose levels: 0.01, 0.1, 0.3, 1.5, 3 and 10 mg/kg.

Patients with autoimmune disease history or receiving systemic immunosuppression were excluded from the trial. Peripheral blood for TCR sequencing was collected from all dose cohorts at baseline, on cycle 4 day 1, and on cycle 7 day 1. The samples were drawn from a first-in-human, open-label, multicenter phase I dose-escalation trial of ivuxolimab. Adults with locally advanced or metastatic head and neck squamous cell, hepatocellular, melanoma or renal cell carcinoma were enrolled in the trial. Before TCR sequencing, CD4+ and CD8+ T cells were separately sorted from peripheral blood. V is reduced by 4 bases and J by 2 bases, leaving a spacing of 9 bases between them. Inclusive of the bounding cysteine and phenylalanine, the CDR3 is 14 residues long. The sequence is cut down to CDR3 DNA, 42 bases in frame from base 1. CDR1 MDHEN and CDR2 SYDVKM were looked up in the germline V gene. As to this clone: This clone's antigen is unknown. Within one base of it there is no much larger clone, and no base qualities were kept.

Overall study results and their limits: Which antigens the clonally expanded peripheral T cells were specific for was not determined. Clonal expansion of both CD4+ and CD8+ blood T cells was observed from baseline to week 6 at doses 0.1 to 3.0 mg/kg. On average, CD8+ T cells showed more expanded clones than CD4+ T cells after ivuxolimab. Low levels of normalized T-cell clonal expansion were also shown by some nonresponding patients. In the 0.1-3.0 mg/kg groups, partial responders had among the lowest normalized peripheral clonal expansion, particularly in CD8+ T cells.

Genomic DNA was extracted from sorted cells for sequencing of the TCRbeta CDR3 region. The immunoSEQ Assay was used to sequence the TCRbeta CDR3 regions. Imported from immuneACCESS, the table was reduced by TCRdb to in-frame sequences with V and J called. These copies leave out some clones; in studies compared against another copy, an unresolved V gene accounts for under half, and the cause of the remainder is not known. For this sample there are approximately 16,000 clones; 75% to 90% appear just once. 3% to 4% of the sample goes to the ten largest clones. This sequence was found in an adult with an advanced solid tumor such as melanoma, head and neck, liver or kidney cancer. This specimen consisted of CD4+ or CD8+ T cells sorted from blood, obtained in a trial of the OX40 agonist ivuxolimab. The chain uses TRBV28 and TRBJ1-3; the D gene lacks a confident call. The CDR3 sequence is CASSSYRAGNTIYF. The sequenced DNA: TGTGCCAGCAGTTCATACCGAGCTGGAAACACCATATATTTT.